The clone carrying this T cell receptor (beta chain) was recorded a few times. The antigen is unknown. Every bit of the isolated RNA underwent reverse transcription, so sequencing read expressed TCRB transcripts. The average read count of naive, central memory and regulatory T cell samples was about 3.57 million. Clones were sequenced by immunoSEQ multiplex PCR, and TCRdb holds only the in-frame ones, with some missing. Of around 710,000 clones in the sample, around 11% are singletons; the top ten hold more than 0.095%. These data are taken from a study of beta chain features in type 1 diabetes. About the research overall: Similarity in age, gender and cell yields was seen between patients and healthy donors. There were 107,917,701 sorted cells examined across all samples. Study-wide results and caveats: The study found moderately but significantly shorter TCRB CDR3s in all four CD4+ subsets of Type 1 diabetes patients.

CDR3 length: 15 amino acids. CDR1 is SGHRS and CDR2 is YFSETQ in the germline V gene. Between the trimmed V and J ends, which lost 1 base and 4 bases, there was a span of 14 bases. The material sequenced was naive CD4+ T cells from blood. The TCR was taken from a man aged 25 to 45 with type 1 diabetes. This sequence joins TRBV5-1 and TRBJ1-2; a weak D match, TRBD1 (5 bases). The CDR3 reads CASSLQGAAPYGYTF. The CDR3 DNA follows: TGCGCCAGCAGCTTGCAGGGTGCAGCACCCTATGGCTACACCTTC.